The entry below gives a single T cell receptor beta chain sequence along with its context. This CDR3 has 14 amino acids. J gave up 3 bases and V 0 bases, and 2 bases lay outside the gene matches. Per germline, CDR1 SGHRS and CDR2 YFSETQ. Authors' analysis steps: By means of reference gene primer amplification, nucleated cell counts were estimated. The method was immunoSEQ multiplex PCR; TCRdb's version includes in-frame clones alone and lacks a portion of them. That table supplies the V and J calls and clone size; D and trimming were determined from the DNA. The top ten hold 4% to 4.5% of the sample, which has about 110,000 clones, approximately 80% seen once. These data originate in a study of blood T cell repertoires in COVID-19. Whole-study context: Samples taken during acute and convalescent COVID-19 were collected in the United States, Italy and Spain. The analysed material was cDNA or gDNA that came from T cells, B-cell-depleted T cells, or PBMCs.

The sequence came from a man in his 70s with acute or convalescent COVID-19. This sequence joins TRBV5-1 and TRBJ1-1; TRBD1 matches at 7 bases. Specimen: peripheral blood. The CDR3 region has the DNA TGCGCCAGCAGCTTGGCAGGACAGGACACTGAAGCTTTCTTT. Its protein is CASSLAGQDTEAFF.